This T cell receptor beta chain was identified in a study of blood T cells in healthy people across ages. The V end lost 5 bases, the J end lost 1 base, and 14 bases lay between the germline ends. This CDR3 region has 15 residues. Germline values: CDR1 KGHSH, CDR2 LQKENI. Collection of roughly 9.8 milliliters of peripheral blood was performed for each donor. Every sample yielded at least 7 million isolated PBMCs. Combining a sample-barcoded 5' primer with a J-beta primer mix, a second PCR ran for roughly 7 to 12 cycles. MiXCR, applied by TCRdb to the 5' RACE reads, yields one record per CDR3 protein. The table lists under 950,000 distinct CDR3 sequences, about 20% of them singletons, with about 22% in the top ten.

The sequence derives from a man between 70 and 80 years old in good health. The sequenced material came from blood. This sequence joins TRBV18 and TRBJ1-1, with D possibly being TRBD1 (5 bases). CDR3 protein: CASSSRVLSNTEAFF. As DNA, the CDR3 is TGTGCCAGCTCATCCAGGGTTCTATCGAACACTGAAGCTTTCTTT.